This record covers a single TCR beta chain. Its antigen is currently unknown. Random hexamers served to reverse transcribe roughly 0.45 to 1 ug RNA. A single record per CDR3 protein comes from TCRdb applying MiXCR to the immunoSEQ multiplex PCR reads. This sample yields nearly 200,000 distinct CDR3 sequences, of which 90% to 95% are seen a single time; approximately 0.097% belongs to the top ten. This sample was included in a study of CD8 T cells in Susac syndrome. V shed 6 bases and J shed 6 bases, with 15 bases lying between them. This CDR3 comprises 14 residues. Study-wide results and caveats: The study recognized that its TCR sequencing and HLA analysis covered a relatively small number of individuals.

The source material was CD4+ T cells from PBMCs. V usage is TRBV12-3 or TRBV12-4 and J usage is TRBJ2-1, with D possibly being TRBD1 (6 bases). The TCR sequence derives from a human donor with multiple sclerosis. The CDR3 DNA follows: TGTGCCAGCAGGGTGACAGGAGAGAGCAATGAGCAGTTCTTC. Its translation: CASRVTGESNEQFF.